The rows below give T cell receptor beta chains drawn from one sample of a study of blood T cell repertoires in COVID-19. Produced via immunoSEQ multiplex PCR; TCRdb's table is partial and in-frame only. Here the sample spans 120,000 to 150,000 clones, around 76% being singletons. The specimen sequenced was peripheral blood. Receptors were obtained from a man aged 55 to 70 with acute or convalescent COVID-19. Both conserved end residues are part of each CDR3. The D gene is left open where the match is weak. Clone size is not always given. Where it is, it says once, few, many or a class for expanded clones.

V gene: TRBV5-1; clone size: once; D gene: TRBD1; J gene: TRBJ2-1; CDR3 DNA: TGCGCCAGCAGCACCCGGGACAGCTACAATGAGCAGTTCTTC; CDR3 protein: CASSTRDSYNEQFF
V gene: TRBV2; clone size: once; D gene: NA; J gene: TRBJ1-5; CDR3 DNA: TGTGCCAGCAGTGGCCCAGATAGCAATCAGCCCCAGCATTTT; CDR3 protein: CASSGPDSNQPQHF
V gene: TRBV27; clone size: NA; D gene: NA; J gene: TRBJ2-2; CDR3 DNA: TGTGCCAGCAGTTTTAAGGGGGTGGGCGCTAACACCGGGGAGCTGTTTTTT; CDR3 protein: CASSFKGVGANTGELFF
V gene: TRBV7-9; clone size: NA; D gene: TRBD2; J gene: TRBJ2-5; CDR3 DNA: TGTGCCAGCCGGGAGGAACAAGAGACCCAGTACTTC; CDR3 protein: CASREEQETQYF
V gene: TRBV5-1; clone size: NA; D gene: NA; J gene: TRBJ2-1; CDR3 DNA: TGCGCCAGCAGCTTGGATGGGACTGCATCGCGGGAGCAGTTCTTC; CDR3 protein: CASSLDGTASREQFF
V gene: TRBV19; clone size: NA; D gene: NA; J gene: TRBJ2-7; CDR3 DNA: TGTGCCAGTAGTATAGACAACTCCTACGAGCAGTACTTC; CDR3 protein: CASSIDNSYEQYF
V gene: TRBV7-3; clone size: NA; D gene: TRBD2; J gene: TRBJ2-1; CDR3 DNA: TGTGCCAGCAGCTCCACTAGCGGGAGGGGGTGGAATGAGCAGTTCTTC; CDR3 protein: CASSSTSGRGWNEQFF
V gene: TRBV5-8; clone size: NA; D gene: NA; J gene: TRBJ1-2; CDR3 DNA: TGTGCCAGCAGCTTGAGGGGTGGCTATGGCTACACCTTC; CDR3 protein: CASSLRGGYGYTF
V gene: TRBV7-6; clone size: NA; D gene: TRBD1; J gene: TRBJ1-1; CDR3 DNA: TGTGCCAGCACCCAGGGGGCCGGCTCGGGCACTGAAGCTTTCTTT; CDR3 protein: CASTQGAGSGTEAFF
V gene: TRBV19; clone size: NA; D gene: NA; J gene: TRBJ2-2; CDR3 DNA: TGTGCCAGTAGTTTAGGGCGTAACCTAGGCACCGGGGAGCTGTTTTTT; CDR3 protein: CASSLGRNLGTGELFF